What follows are 29 T cell receptor beta chains derived from one specimen sequenced in a study of T-cell memory formation after mild COVID-19. TCRdb fed the 5' RACE reads into MiXCR, producing one record per CDR3 protein. The sample includes just over 350,000 distinct CDR3 sequences, over 13% of them seen just once. Sequencing used PBMCs or a T cell subset sorted from them (not recorded which). The receptor set was obtained from a man in his late teens or twenties who had mild COVID-19 (a few samples of this study predate the infection). Cell type and time point are not known.

The CDR3 DNA is TGCAGTGCTAGGCCGGGGACAGGGAAGGCAGTGTGGGGCTACACCTTC. Translating it yields CSARPGTGKAVWGYTF. The chain joins TRBV20-1 to TRBJ1-2; 9 nucleotides line up with TRBD1. This CDR3 spans 16 amino acids. CDR1 and CDR2 from the germline V gene are DFQATT and SNEGSKA (reference sequence). V lost 3 bases to trimming and J lost 8 bases; unmatched junction nucleotides: 16.

This clonotype was detected only a few times. The chain uses TRBV5-1 and TRBJ2-1, with D maybe TRBD1 (5 bases). Trimming left V 3 bases short and J 8 bases short, with 15 bases between. The CDR3 is 14 amino acids. Germline loops: CDR1 SGHRS, CDR2 YFSETQ. Here the CDR3 reads CASSYETVFDEQFF. The CDR3 DNA sequence: TGCGCCAGCAGCTACGAGACAGTGTTCGATGAGCAGTTCTTC. The entire variable domain, with the rest obtained from reference TRBV5-1 and TRBJ2-1, is as follows: KAGVTQTPRYLIKTRGQQVTLSCSPISGHRSVSWYQQTPGQGLQFLFEYFSETQRNKGNFPGRFSGRQFSNSRSEMNVSTLELGDSALYLCASSYETVFDEQFFGPGTRLTVL.

This clonotype has more than one count but fewer than ten. The chain couples TRBV14 to TRBJ2-1, with D possibly matching TRBD1 (6 bases). In germline, CDR1 is SGHDN, CDR2 FVKESK. The CDR3 contains 16 residues. Deletions cut 3 bases from V and 3 bases from J, with 15 bases between. DNA of the CDR3: TGTGCCAGCAGCCAGGGCTTCGGACAGCTCTACAATGAGCAGTTCTTC. Its translation is CASSQGFGQLYNEQFF.

This rearrangement joins TRBV4-3 to TRBJ2-1; 8 nucleotides line up with TRBD1. The J segment lost 4 bases and the V segment lost 3 bases, leaving 5 bases of the junction unmatched. Germline V lookup: CDR1 LGHNA, CDR2 YSLEER. This CDR3 has 15 residues. CDR3 in amino acids: CASSQDRAKYNEQFF. As DNA, the CDR3 is TGCGCCAGCAGCCAGGACAGGGCGAAGTACAATGAGCAGTTCTTC.

This chain connects TRBV5-1 to TRBJ1-1; the D is unclear. The CDR3 consists of 15 residues. In germline, CDR1 is SGHRS, CDR2 YFSETQ. V shed 0 bases and J shed 1 base, with 10 bases lying between them. For the CDR3, the DNA is TGCGCCAGCAGCTTGGTGGGAATAGAGAACACTGAAGCTTTCTTT. It codes for CASSLVGIENTEAFF.

This clonotype was counted ten times or more. The chain recombines TRBV7-9 with TRBJ2-3, with D hard to call. V shed 2 bases and J shed 2 bases, with 8 bases lying between them. The CDR3 runs to 14 residues. The germline CDR1 and CDR2 sequences are SEHNR and FQNEAQ (reference sequence). The CDR3 DNA sequence: TGTGCCAGCAGCTTAAGCGCGACCACAGATACGCAGTATTTT. Protein sequence: CASSLSATTDTQYF.

The J gene is TRBJ2-2, the V gene TRBV6-5; D may correspond to TRBD1 or TRBD2 (5 bases each). The germline V gene has CDR1 MNHEY and CDR2 SVGAGI. The V end was cut by 6 bases, the J end by 5 bases, with 13 bases between. The CDR3 is 14 residues long. The DNA for the CDR3 is TGTGCCAGCAGGAGAGACTGGGGGACCGGGGAGCTGTTTTTT. Encoded protein: CASRRDWGTGELFF.

V usage is TRBV7-2 and J usage is TRBJ2-5; D ambiguous. Deletions cut 0 bases from V and 5 bases from J, with 10 bases between. This CDR3 spans 14 amino acids. CDR1 and CDR2 from the germline V gene are SGHTA and FQGNSA. The CDR3 here is CASSLAARMETQYF. CDR3 nucleotides: TGTGCCAGCAGCTTAGCCGCCAGGATGGAGACCCAGTACTTC.

J is TRBJ2-1 and V is TRBV9; 7 bases agree with TRBD2. The junction had 7 bases not matched to a gene; V was cut back by 3 bases and J by 10 bases. Germline CDR1 SGDLS, CDR2 YYNGEE. The CDR3 has 13 residues. For the CDR3, the DNA is TGTGCCAGCAGCGCCGGACTAGGCGGCGAGCAGTTCTTC. Amino acids: CASSAGLGGEQFF.

This clonotype was detected ten times or more. The chain uses TRBV11-2 and TRBJ2-5; perhaps D is TRBD1 or TRBD2 (5 bases each). V lost 0 bases and J 1 base, leaving 12 bases between the germline ends. This CDR3 comprises 16 residues. Germline V CDR1 and CDR2: SGHAT, FQNNGV. For the CDR3, the DNA is TGTGCCAGCAGCTTAGATCGGGGCAGTGTCCAAGAGACCCAGTACTTC. Its protein product is CASSLDRGSVQETQYF. Using reference TRBV11-2 and TRBJ2-5 for the parts outside the CDR3, the full variable domain is EAGVAQSPRYKIIEKRQSVAFWCNPISGHATLYWYQQILGQGPKLLIQFQNNGVVDDSQLPKDRFSAERLKGVDSTLKIQPAKLEDSAVYLCASSLDRGSVQETQYFGPGTRLLVL.

The table lists this clonotype with many counts. V usage is TRBV12-3 or TRBV12-4 and J usage is TRBJ2-3; 7 nucleotides match TRBD1. CDR3 size: 15 residues. Trimming at V came to 6 bases and at J to 2 bases, leaving 8 bases not matched to a gene. DNA for the CDR3: TGTGCCAGCAGCTATACAGGGGTTAACACAGATACGCAGTATTTT. Encoded protein: CASSYTGVNTDTQYF.

This clonotype was seen only a few times. CDR3 protein: CASSSGTGPNTEAFF. In DNA, the CDR3 is TGCGCCAGCAGCTCCGGGACAGGACCGAACACTGAAGCTTTCTTT. The chain links TRBV5-1 to TRBJ1-1; TRBD1 matches 8 bases. The V segment lost 3 bases and the J segment 1 base; nucleotides outside the gene matches: 5. CDR3 length: 15 amino acids. Germline assignment: CDR1 SGHRS and CDR2 YFSETQ.

This clonotype has more than one count but fewer than ten. V gene TRBV12-3 or TRBV12-4 combines with J gene TRBJ1-2; no clear D. The V and J ends lost 5 bases and 4 bases respectively, with 14 bases between them. The CDR3 consists of 14 residues. The CDR3 spells CASSATRELYGYTF. The DNA for the CDR3 is TGTGCCAGCAGTGCTACCCGGGAGCTCTATGGCTACACCTTC.

This clonotype has only a few counts. This chain links TRBV19 with TRBJ2-1, with D possibly matching TRBD1 (6 bases). The V end was cut by 3 bases, the J end by 2 bases, with 11 bases between. CDR1 is LNHDA, CDR2 SQIVND, per germline (reference sequence). The CDR3 totals 15 residues. The CDR3: CASSITDSTYNEQFF. The CDR3 bases are TGTGCCAGTAGTATTACGGACAGTACCTACAATGAGCAGTTCTTC.

This clonotype has only a few counts. The rearrangement joins TRBV9 to TRBJ2-1, with D unresolved. The CDR3 covers 13 residues. CDR1 SGDLS and CDR2 YYNGEE come from the germline V gene. Trimming took 5 bases from V and 3 from J, leaving 9 bases between them. The CDR3 DNA reads TGTGCCAGCAGTTCCGCAGACTACAATGAGCAGTTCTTC. Translation: CASSSADYNEQFF.

The chain links TRBV5-6 to TRBJ1-6; TRBD1 matches at 8 bases. Looked up from germline, CDR1 is SGHDT and CDR2 is YYEEEE. The CDR3 totals 17 residues. V dropped 4 bases and J dropped 5; count of bases not matched to a gene: 11. CDR3 region: CASSRNTGGGNNSPLHF. CDR3 coding DNA: TGTGCCAGCAGCCGTAACACAGGGGGAGGCAATAATTCACCCCTCCACTTT.

V usage is TRBV18 and J usage is TRBJ1-2; a weak D match, TRBD1 (5 bases). Per the germline V gene, CDR1 is KGHSH and CDR2 is LQKENI. The CDR3 is 14 residues long. Trimming shortened V by 1 base and J by 6 bases, and 12 bases separated the two germline ends. The CDR3 DNA is TGTGCCAGCTCACCACTTCAGGGATTAGATGGCTACACCTTC. Encoded protein: CASSPLQGLDGYTF. Combining the CDR3 with reference TRBV18 and TRBJ1-2 gives the whole variable domain NAGVMQNPRHLVRRRGQEARLRCSPMKGHSHVYWYRQLPEEGLKFMVYLQKENIIDESGMPKERFSAEFPKEGPSILRIQQVVRGDSAAYFCASSPLQGLDGYTFGSGTRLTVV.

This clonotype turned up a few times. The CDR3 region has the DNA TGTGCCTGGAGTGTATGGGGCACTGAAGCTTTCTTT. Translating it yields CAWSVWGTEAFF. The chain has TRBV30 and TRBJ1-1; D gene unclear. This CDR3 region has 12 residues. V was clipped by 0 bases and J by 4 bases, with 6 bases between them. Germline V gene sequence: CDR1 GTSNPN, CDR2 SVGIG (reference sequence).

This clonotype has more than one count but fewer than ten. The J gene is TRBJ2-1, the V gene TRBV4-2; no clear D. The CDR3 extends over 14 amino acids. Per germline, CDR1 LGHNA and CDR2 YNFKEQ. V lost 0 bases to trimming and J lost 5 bases, with 8 bases between them. CDR3 nucleotides: TGTGCCAGCAGCCAAGATCGAACGCACAATGAGCAGTTCTTC. It yields the protein CASSQDRTHNEQFF.

The gene calls are TRBV7-2 and TRBJ1-5; the D is unclear. CDR3 length: 13 residues. Germline V gene lookup returns CDR1 SGHTA and CDR2 FQGNSA. The germline V and J ends were trimmed by 1 base and 6 bases, with 7 bases remaining between them. CDR3 coding DNA: TGTGCCAGCAGCTTAGGACACGTTCAGCCCCAGCATTTT. Translating it yields CASSLGHVQPQHF.

The chain couples TRBV9 to TRBJ1-2, with D possibly being TRBD1 (5 bases). Germline V CDR1 and CDR2: SGDLS, YYNGEE. The CDR3 has 13 amino acids. V was cut by 6 bases and J by 7 bases, with 16 bases left in between. CDR3 loop: CASTASPQGGYTF. CDR3 bases: TGTGCCAGCACCGCCTCCCCGCAGGGTGGCTACACCTTC.

This clonotype was observed a handful of times. The J gene is TRBJ1-3, the V gene TRBV5-1, with no clear D. The CDR3 is made up of 15 amino acids. Trimming removed 5 bases at V and 0 bases at J, with 12 bases between. The germline gives CDR1 SGHRS, CDR2 YFSETQ. The CDR3 here is CASRPQASSGNTIYF. DNA for the CDR3: TGCGCCAGCAGACCGCAGGCGAGCTCTGGAAACACCATATATTTT.

This clonotype was seen a few times. The chain has TRBV20-1 and TRBJ2-3; 11 positions agree with TRBD1. J gave up 4 bases and V 5 bases, and 2 bases lay outside the gene matches. CDR1 is DFQATT, CDR2 SNEGSKA, per germline (reference sequence). The CDR3 is 13 residues long. CDR3 residues: CSARTGGSDTQYF. CDR3 DNA: TGCAGTGCTCGGACAGGGGGCTCAGATACGCAGTATTTT.

This clonotype was seen a few times. The chain employs TRBV7-9 and TRBJ2-3, with 9 bases lining up with TRBD1. V gave up 1 base and J gave up 3 bases; unmatched junction bases: 8. CDR1 and CDR2 from the germline V gene are SEHNR and FQNEAQ (reference sequence). This CDR3 is 17 amino acids long. CDR3 region: CASSLGGQGRWTDTQYF. The CDR3 region has the DNA TGTGCCAGCAGCTTAGGGGGACAGGGAAGGTGGACAGATACGCAGTATTTT.

This clonotype was recorded at least ten times. The V call is TRBV7-2, the J call TRBJ2-2; D is undetermined. The CDR3 consists of 15 residues. CDR1 SGHTA and CDR2 FQGNSA come from the germline V gene. V dropped 2 bases and J dropped 6 bases, with 13 bases sitting between them. The CDR3 DNA sequence: TGTGCCAGCAGCTTAACTATTAGGTTAGCCGGGGAGCTGTTTTTT. As protein: CASSLTIRLAGELFF.

This chain links TRBV9 with TRBJ1-3; TRBD1 might be the D (5 bases). Germline V CDR1 and CDR2: SGDLS, YYNGEE. CDR3 size: 15 residues. Between the trimmed V and J ends, which lost 3 bases and 4 bases, there was a span of 14 bases. In DNA form, the CDR3 reads TGTGCCAGCAGCGGAGGCGGGGGTAAAGGAAACACCATATATTTT. Encoded protein: CASSGGGGKGNTIYF.

V usage is TRBV15 and J usage is TRBJ1-3; TRBD1 is a possible D gene (6 bases). Germline CDR1 reads LNHNV; CDR2 reads YYDKDF (reference sequence). The CDR3 consists of 17 residues. Trimming removed 0 bases at V and 0 bases at J, with 12 bases between. The CDR3 sequence: CATSRDRTVISGNTIYF. The CDR3 DNA reads as TGTGCCACCAGCAGAGATAGGACAGTTATCTCTGGAAACACCATATATTTT.

A few counts support this clonotype. This sequence joins TRBV18 and TRBJ2-7; possibly TRBD2 for D (5 bases). The germline V and J ends were trimmed by 2 bases and 2 bases, with 10 bases remaining between them. CDR1 is KGHSH and CDR2 is LQKENI in the germline V gene. The CDR3 has 14 amino acids. The CDR3 DNA follows: TGTGCCAGCTCACCAAGAGGGCTCGCCTACGAGCAGTACTTC. It specifies CASSPRGLAYEQYF.

This chain links TRBV4-1 with TRBJ1-2, with D hard to call. Germline loops: CDR1 MGHRA, CDR2 YSYEKL. The V end lost 2 bases, the J end lost 6 bases, and 13 bases lay between the germline ends. This CDR3 contains 14 residues. In DNA form, the CDR3 reads TGCGCCAGCAGCCAACGGCTAGCGGTCGATGGCTACACCTTC. Residues: CASSQRLAVDGYTF.